This TCR beta chain was sequenced during a study of low-dose radiotherapy and immunotherapy resistance in tumors. Study summary: Ipilimumab 1 mg/kg every six weeks, together with nivolumab 240 mg every two weeks, was given intravenously to patients. Intravenous cyclophosphamide 200 mg/m2 was given every two weeks, one day before radiation and immunotherapy.

Primers targeting TRAV and TRBV primed first-strand cDNA, covering alpha and beta chains. Over approximately 20 PCR cycles, TCRs were amplified from a constant-region primer and V-primer adapter. TCRdb passed the reads through MiXCR, listing each CDR3 protein once. Among 12,000 to 15,000 distinct CDR3 sequences, 40% to 60% were seen once, and the ten largest hold 3% to 4%. Germline V gene sequence: CDR1 WSHSY, CDR2 SAAADI. The CDR3 length is 13 residues. Trimming took 8 bases from V and 1 from J, leaving 6 bases between them. The receptor's source is a human donor with advanced metastatic prostate, ovarian, gallbladder or colorectal cancer (not recorded which). This table probably holds off-target reads from a library built for another chain. The chain recombines TRBV10-2 with TRBJ2-6; no clear D. The CDR3 nucleotides are TGCGCCAGCCGGGCATCTGGGGCCAACGTCCTGACTTTC. This translates into CASRASGANVLTF.